Listed below are T cell receptor beta chains from one sample, sequenced in a study of regulatory T cells in long-lasting Graves disease. TCRdb ran MiXCR on the multiplex PCR reads and lists one entry per CDR3 protein. The table lists fewer than 450,000 distinct CDR3 sequences, 23% of them singletons. This specimen was peripheral blood mononuclear cells (PBMCs), taken when the disease was refractory, from a patient treated with antithyroid drugs. These receptors were collected from a female donor with Graves disease. The conserved cysteine and the conserved F or W are not part of the CDR3 here. Each record gives: V gene, J gene, D gene, CDR3 protein. The D gene is left open where the match is weak.

TRBV20-1	TRBJ2-5	.	SARGQEGETQY
TRBV7-3	TRBJ1-1	.	ASSSAGVRTEAF
TRBV7-2	TRBJ2-1	.	ASSLALGEQF
TRBV20-1	TRBJ2-7	TRBD2	SAAGLAGGYDEQY
TRBV29-1	TRBJ2-7	.	SFRDTVYEQY
TRBV4-2	TRBJ1-4	.	ASSQERGANEKLF
TRBV7-2	TRBJ2-2	TRBD2	ASSRHRLAGAGTGELF
TRBV24-1	TRBJ2-5	.	ATSDSKYQETQY
TRBV11-2	TRBJ2-7	.	ASSLLAWTSYEQY
TRBV28	TRBJ2-7	TRBD2	ASSLRGTSGEQY
TRBV20-1	TRBJ2-7	.	SARDLTTDVYEQY
TRBV20-1	TRBJ1-1	TRBD1	SAKVRGQGAYSNTEAF
TRBV5-1	TRBJ2-7	.	ASSGGLFYEQY
TRBV19	TRBJ1-5	TRBD1	ASSIADRRLYSNQPQH
TRBV6-5	TRBJ2-5	TRBD1	ASSYDLGGTGYQETQY
TRBV19	TRBJ1-1	TRBD1	ASSTRDRFMNTEAF
TRBV5-1	TRBJ1-2	.	ASSLGAELTDGYT
TRBV28	TRBJ2-5	TRBD2	ASRAGGVETQY
TRBV19	TRBJ1-1	.	ATSDIGLDTEAF
TRBV19	TRBJ2-6	TRBD1	ASSIGDRAGANVLT
TRBV9	TRBJ2-1	TRBD2	ASSVGLAGEVQF
TRBV28	TRBJ2-7	.	ASSWNGGWQEGGYEQY
TRBV12-3/TRBV12-4	TRBJ1-3	.	ASSPGVYSGNTIY
TRBV30	TRBJ1-5	.	AFETDDQPQH
TRBV18	TRBJ1-1	.	ASSPTSAVMNTEAF
TRBV28	TRBJ2-2	.	ASSLTGPSNTGELF
TRBV5-1	TRBJ1-1	TRBD1	ASSNTGGNTEAF
TRBV5-6	TRBJ1-2	TRBD1	ASSSGQGAKGYA
TRBV20-1	TRBJ1-5	.	SARGTGSPNQPQH
TRBV10-3	TRBJ2-7	.	AISESSGHPYEQY
TRBV27	TRBJ2-2	.	ASSHLQAGELF
TRBV29-1	TRBJ2-7	TRBD1	SVVVGQGAYEQY
TRBV7-9	TRBJ2-5	TRBD2	ASSYSGAVQETQY
TRBV15	TRBJ1-4	.	ATSRDQGVGEKLF
TRBV28	TRBJ2-5	TRBD1	ASSGDSQETQY
TRBV20-1	TRBJ2-7	TRBD2	SAYGLAGGPGSYEQY
TRBV28	TRBJ1-1	.	ASSPPVQNTEAF
TRBV7-6	TRBJ2-5	.	ASRSPPETQY
TRBV12-3/TRBV12-4	TRBJ2-7	.	ASSLTGRPSYEQY
TRBV6-1	TRBJ1-1	.	ASRDGTWNTEAF
TRBV13	TRBJ2-7	TRBD2	ASSSLAGHSYEQY
TRBV10-3	TRBJ2-5	TRBD2	AISDGTKETQY
TRBV7-2	TRBJ2-5	TRBD2	ASSLAKGLAGLETQY
TRBV29-1	TRBJ2-5	TRBD1	SARQGAKTQY
TRBV20-1	TRBJ1-5	.	SARGAGQPQH
TRBV12-3/TRBV12-4	TRBJ2-5	TRBD2	ASSPSGGGTRRETQY
TRBV20-1	TRBJ2-7	.	RVTGTDTYEQY
TRBV20-1	TRBJ1-2	.	SAGGTGSYGYT